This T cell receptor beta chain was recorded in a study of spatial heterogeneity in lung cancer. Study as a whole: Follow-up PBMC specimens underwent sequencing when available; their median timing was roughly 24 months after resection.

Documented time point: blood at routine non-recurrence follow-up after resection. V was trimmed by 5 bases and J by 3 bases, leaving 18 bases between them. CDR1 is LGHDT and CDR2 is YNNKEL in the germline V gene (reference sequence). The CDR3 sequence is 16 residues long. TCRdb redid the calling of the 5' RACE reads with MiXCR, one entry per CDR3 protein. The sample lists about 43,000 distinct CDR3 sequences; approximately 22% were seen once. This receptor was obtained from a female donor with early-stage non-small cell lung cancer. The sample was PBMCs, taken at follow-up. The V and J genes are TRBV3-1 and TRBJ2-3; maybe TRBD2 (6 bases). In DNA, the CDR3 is TGTGCCAGCAGCTCCCAACTGTCCGGAGGGACAGATACGCAGTATTTT. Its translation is CASSSQLSGGTDTQYF.